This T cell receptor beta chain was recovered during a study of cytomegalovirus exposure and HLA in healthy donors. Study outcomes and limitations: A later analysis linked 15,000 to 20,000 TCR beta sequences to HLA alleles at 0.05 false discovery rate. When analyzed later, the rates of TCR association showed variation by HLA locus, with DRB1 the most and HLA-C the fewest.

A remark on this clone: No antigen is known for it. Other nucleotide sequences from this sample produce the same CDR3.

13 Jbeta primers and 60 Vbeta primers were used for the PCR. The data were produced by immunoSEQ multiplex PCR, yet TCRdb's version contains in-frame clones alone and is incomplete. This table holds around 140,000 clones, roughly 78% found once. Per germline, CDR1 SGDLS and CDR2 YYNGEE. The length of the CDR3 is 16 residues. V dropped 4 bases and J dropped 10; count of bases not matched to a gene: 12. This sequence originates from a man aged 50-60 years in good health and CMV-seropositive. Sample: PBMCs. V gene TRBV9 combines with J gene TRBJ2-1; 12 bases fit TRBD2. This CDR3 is CASSPRTSGTTEEQFF. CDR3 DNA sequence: TGTGCCAGCAGCCCACGGACTAGCGGGACTACTGAAGAGCAGTTCTTC.